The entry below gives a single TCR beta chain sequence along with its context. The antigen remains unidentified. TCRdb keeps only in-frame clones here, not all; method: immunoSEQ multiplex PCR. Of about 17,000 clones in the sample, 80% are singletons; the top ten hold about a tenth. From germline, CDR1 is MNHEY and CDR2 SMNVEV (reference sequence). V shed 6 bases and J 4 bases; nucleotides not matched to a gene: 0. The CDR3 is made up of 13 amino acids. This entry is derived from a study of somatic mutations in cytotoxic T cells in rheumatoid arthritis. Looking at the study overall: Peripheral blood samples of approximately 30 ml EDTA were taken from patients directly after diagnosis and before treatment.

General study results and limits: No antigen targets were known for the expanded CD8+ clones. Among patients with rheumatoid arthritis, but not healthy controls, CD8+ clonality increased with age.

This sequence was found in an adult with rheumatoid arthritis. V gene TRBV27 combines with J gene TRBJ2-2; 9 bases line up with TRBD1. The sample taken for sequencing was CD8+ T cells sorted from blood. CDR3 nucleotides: TGTGCCAGCAGGACAGGGGGCACCGGGGAGCTGTTTTTT. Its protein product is CASRTGGTGELFF.